The rows below give T cell receptor beta chains drawn from one sample of a study of metastatic and nonmetastatic thyroid tumors. Through MiXCR, TCRdb re-clonotyped the PCR reads. Here the sample spans about 21,000 clones, 28% being singletons. The specimen was tumor tissue. These receptors came from a male donor with papillary thyroid cancer or a benign thyroid nodule (not recorded which). Some clones in this sample may be carry-over from other donors' samples. Each CDR3 is given with its conserved first and last residue. Each record gives: J gene, CDR3 length, V gene, clone size, D gene, CDR3 protein, CDR3 DNA. D genes are given only for firm matches. Clone size is not always given. Where it is, it says once, few, many or a class for expanded clones.

TRBJ1-3 17 TRBV28 many TRBD1 CASGTGTDPLFGNTIYF TGTGCCAGTGGTACCGGGACAGACCCATTGTTTGGAAACACCATATATTTT
TRBJ2-7 14 TRBV2 few TRBD1 CASRVRTGSYEQYF TGTGCCAGCAGGGTCCGGACAGGGTCCTACGAGCAGTACTTC
TRBJ1-3 14 TRBV18 NA TRBD1 CASRTGGFGNTIYF TGTGCCAGCCGGACAGGGGGCTTTGGAAACACCATATATTTT
TRBJ1-2 11 TRBV4-1 medium-sized NA CASSQDGGYTF TGCGCCAGCAGCCAAGATGGTGGCTACACCTTC
TRBJ2-3 13 TRBV28 NA NA CASSLAVWDTQYF TGTGCCAGCAGTTTAGCCGTATGGGATACGCAGTATTTT
TRBJ2-2 16 TRBV14 medium-sized TRBD2 CASSPYGREDPGELFF TGTGCCAGCAGCCCTTACGGGCGGGAGGACCCCGGGGAGCTGTTTTTT
TRBJ2-1 15 TRBV11-2 NA TRBD2 CASSLLAGENNEQFF TGTGCCAGCAGCTTACTCGCGGGGGAGAACAATGAGCAGTTCTTC
TRBJ2-1 13 TRBV5-1 medium-sized NA CASSSGSGNEQFF TGCGCCAGCAGCTCAGGGTCCGGCAATGAGCAGTTCTTC
TRBJ1-1 17 TRBV6-1 medium-sized TRBD1 CASRDLGTGAAFTEAFF TGTGCCAGCAGAGATCTCGGGACAGGGGCTGCTTTCACTGAAGCTTTCTTT
TRBJ2-7 10 TRBV20-1 medium-sized NA CSARVFEQYF TGCAGTGCTAGAGTTTTCGAGCAGTACTTC
TRBJ1-1 12 TRBV6-1 few NA CASGGLNTEAFF TGTGCCAGCGGGGGACTGAACACTGAAGCTTTCTTT
TRBJ2-7 13 TRBV19 few NA CASSPEGLRDQYF TGTGCCAGTAGTCCCGAGGGACTCCGCGATCAGTACTTC
TRBJ2-7 15 TRBV20-1 medium-sized TRBD1 CSARGTGGFIYEQYF TGCAGTGCTAGAGGGACAGGGGGATTTATCTACGAGCAGTACTTC
TRBJ2-7 15 TRBV20-1 NA NA CSAVNRRAGTYEQYF TGCAGTGCCGTCAACAGGAGGGCCGGTACCTACGAGCAGTACTTC
TRBJ2-7 17 TRBV11-2 NA TRBD1 CASSLGIPGQPSYEQYF TGTGCCAGCAGCTTAGGGATACCGGGACAGCCTTCCTACGAGCAGTACTTC
TRBJ1-4 13 TRBV6-2/TRBV6-3 NA NA CASSYPWNEKLFF TGTGCCAGCAGTTATCCGTGGAATGAAAAACTGTTTTTT
TRBJ2-1 18 TRBV11-1 few TRBD2 CASSPSPASGSSYNEQFF TGTGCCAGCAGCCCCTCCCCAGCTAGCGGGAGCTCCTACAATGAGCAGTTCTTC
TRBJ2-5 15 TRBV12-3/TRBV12-4 NA TRBD1 CASTESGTEKETQYF TGTGCCAGCACGGAATCCGGGACAGAGAAAGAGACCCAGTACTTC
TRBJ2-7 12 TRBV6-1 NA NA CASSAQWNDQYF TGTGCCAGCAGTGCACAGTGGAACGATCAGTACTTC
TRBJ1-1 16 TRBV5-1 NA NA CASSLEAGIVSTEAFF TGCGCCAGCAGCTTGGAGGCAGGGATTGTTTCCACTGAAGCTTTCTTT
TRBJ2-5 15 TRBV7-2 NA TRBD2 CASTGRGGHQETQYF TGTGCCAGCACCGGCCGGGGGGGTCACCAAGAGACCCAGTACTTC
TRBJ1-6 18 TRBV6-5 NA TRBD1 CASSYSGQGSSYNSPLHF TGTGCCAGCAGTTACTCGGGACAGGGAAGCTCCTATAATTCACCCCTCCACTTT
TRBJ2-5 11 TRBV6-1 many NA CASSPSGTQYF TGTGCCAGCAGTCCTTCAGGGACCCAGTACTTC
TRBJ2-7 12 TRBV2 few NA CASRQEGDEQYF TGTGCCAGCAGGCAAGAGGGTGACGAGCAGTACTTC
TRBJ2-3 13 TRBV10-1 many NA CASSVGTGTTQYF TGCGCCAGCAGTGTGGGGACCGGGACTACGCAGTATTTT
TRBJ2-7 12 TRBV7-2 NA NA CASSATAYEQYF TGTGCCAGCAGCGCTACAGCATACGAGCAGTACTTC
TRBJ1-2 12 TRBV28 NA NA CASSSLGYGYTF TGTGCCAGCAGTTCCCTGGGCTATGGCTACACCTTC
TRBJ1-1 15 TRBV2 few NA CASSEGQTPNTEAFF TGTGCCAGCAGTGAAGGACAGACCCCGAACACTGAAGCTTTCTTT
TRBJ2-7 15 TRBV5-6 NA NA CASSLGGPVSYEQYF TGTGCCAGCAGCTTGGGAGGTCCGGTTAGTTACGAGCAGTACTTC
TRBJ2-7 15 TRBV14 medium-sized NA CASSVGTTSSYEQYF TGTGCCAGCAGCGTCGGGACCACGAGCTCCTACGAGCAGTACTTC
TRBJ2-5 15 TRBV6-1 NA TRBD1 CASLYQGARQETQYF TGTGCCAGCCTATATCAGGGGGCGCGTCAAGAGACCCAGTACTTC
TRBJ1-2 14 TRBV6-1 NA NA CATKNRAQSYGYTF TGTGCCACCAAAAACAGGGCCCAGAGCTATGGCTACACCTTC
TRBJ1-1 12 TRBV11-2 NA NA CASQRVNTEAFF TGTGCCAGCCAGAGGGTCAACACTGAAGCTTTCTTT
TRBJ2-1 14 TRBV19 few TRBD2 CASSGARGAGEQFF TGTGCCAGTAGCGGGGCGCGGGGGGCGGGAGAGCAGTTCTTC
TRBJ1-6 13 TRBV20-1 many NA CSASPGGNSPLHF TGCAGTGCTAGCCCAGGCGGGAATTCACCCCTCCACTTT
TRBJ2-1 14 TRBV6-1 medium-sized TRBD1 CASSAGQGYNEQFF TGTGCCAGCAGTGCGGGACAGGGTTACAATGAGCAGTTCTTC
TRBJ1-2 12 TRBV20-1 medium-sized TRBD1 CSAGTGLDGYTF TGCAGTGCGGGGACAGGGTTAGATGGCTACACCTTC
TRBJ2-7 15 TRBV19 NA NA CASSTLGMQGYEQYF TGTGCCAGTAGCACCCTCGGCATGCAGGGCTACGAGCAGTACTTC
TRBJ2-5 15 TRBV5-4 many TRBD2 CASSSSGTGQETQYF TGTGCCAGCAGTTCTAGCGGCACGGGTCAAGAGACCCAGTACTTC
TRBJ1-2 13 TRBV30 NA TRBD1 CAWSVQGRRGYTF TGTGCCTGGAGTGTACAGGGGCGGCGAGGCTACACCTTC
TRBJ2-4 18 TRBV11-2 NA TRBD2 CASSLDLAGGMTKNIQYF TGTGCCAGCAGCCTAGACCTAGCGGGAGGTATGACCAAAAACATTCAGTACTTC
TRBJ1-5 15 TRBV27 many TRBD1 CASSIGTGSNQPQHF TGTGCCAGCAGTATAGGGACAGGATCTAATCAGCCCCAGCATTTT
TRBJ1-1 13 TRBV19 NA NA CASSISPEDEAFF TGTGCCAGTAGTATTTCTCCCGAGGATGAAGCTTTCTTT
TRBJ1-6 14 TRBV4-2 NA NA CASSQHTVESPLHF TGTGCCAGCAGCCAACACACGGTGGAGTCACCCCTCCACTTT
TRBJ2-7 13 TRBV5-6 many NA CASSLIGFHEQYF TGTGCCAGCAGCTTGATAGGGTTCCACGAGCAGTACTTC
TRBJ2-4 16 TRBV2 NA NA CASSEVMGTAKNIQYF TGTGCCAGCAGTGAAGTTATGGGTACAGCCAAAAACATTCAGTACTTC
TRBJ2-7 13 TRBV11-2 NA NA CASSSRRSYEQYF TGTGCCAGCAGCTCCCGACGGAGTTACGAGCAGTACTTC
TRBJ1-5 14 TRBV6-5 few NA CASSYSSWRQPQHF TGTGCCAGCAGTTACTCGTCATGGAGGCAGCCCCAGCATTTT
TRBJ2-7 15 TRBV2 medium-sized NA CASSEGGADSYEQYF TGTGCCAGCAGTGAGGGCGGGGCGGACTCGTACGAGCAGTACTTC
TRBJ2-1 15 TRBV3-1 few TRBD1 CASSPRGTGGPEQFF TGTGCCAGCTCTCCGAGGGGGACAGGGGGGCCTGAGCAGTTCTTC
TRBJ1-1 15 TRBV4-1 NA NA CASSQDGQGGTEAFF TGCGCCAGCAGCCAAGATGGCCAGGGCGGGACTGAAGCTTTCTTT
TRBJ2-1 12 TRBV19 many NA CASNEGSNEQFF TGTGCCAGTAACGAGGGTAGCAATGAGCAGTTCTTC